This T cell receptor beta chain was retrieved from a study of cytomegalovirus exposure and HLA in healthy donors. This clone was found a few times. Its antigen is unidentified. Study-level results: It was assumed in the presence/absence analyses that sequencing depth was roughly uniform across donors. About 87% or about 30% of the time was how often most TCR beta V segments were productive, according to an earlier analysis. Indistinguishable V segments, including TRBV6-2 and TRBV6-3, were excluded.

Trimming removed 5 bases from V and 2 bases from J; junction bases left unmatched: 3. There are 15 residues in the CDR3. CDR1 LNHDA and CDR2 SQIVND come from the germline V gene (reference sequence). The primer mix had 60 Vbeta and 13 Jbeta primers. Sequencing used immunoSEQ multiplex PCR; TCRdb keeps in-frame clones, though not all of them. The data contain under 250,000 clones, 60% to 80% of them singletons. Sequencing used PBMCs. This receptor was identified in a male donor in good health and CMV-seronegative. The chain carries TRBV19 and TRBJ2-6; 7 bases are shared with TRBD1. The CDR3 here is CASSSGTAGANVLTF. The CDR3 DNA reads TGTGCCAGTAGTTCTGGGACAGCTGGGGCCAACGTCCTGACTTTC.